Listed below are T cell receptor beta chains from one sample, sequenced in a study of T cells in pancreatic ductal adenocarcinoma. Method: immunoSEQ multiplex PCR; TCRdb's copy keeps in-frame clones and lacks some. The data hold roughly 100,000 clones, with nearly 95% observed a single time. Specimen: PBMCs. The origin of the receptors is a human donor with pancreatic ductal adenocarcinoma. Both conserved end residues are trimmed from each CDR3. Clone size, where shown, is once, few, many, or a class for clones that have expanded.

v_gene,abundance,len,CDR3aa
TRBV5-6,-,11,ASRSTAEDEQF
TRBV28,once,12,ASSLVTQNQPQH
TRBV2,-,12,ASRRQTSGNTIY
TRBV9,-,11,ASRATGGDEQF
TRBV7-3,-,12,ASSKQGASDTQY
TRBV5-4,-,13,ASSSDRENKNIQY
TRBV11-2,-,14,ASSLPGQGPNYGYT
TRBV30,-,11,AWSGQSNYGYT
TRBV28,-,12,ASRGDRVANEQF
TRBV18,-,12,ASRTGVENYGYT
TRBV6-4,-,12,ARPRSRGPAEQF
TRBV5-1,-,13,ASSLDGRGNTEAF
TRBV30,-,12,AWSAGTGGYEQY
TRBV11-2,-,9,ASSSADTQY
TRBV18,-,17,ASTRHAPGTSGGTDTQY
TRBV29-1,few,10,SGNRDGGELF
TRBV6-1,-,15,ASSEGRAGGIAYEQY
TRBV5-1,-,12,ASSPGTDQETQY
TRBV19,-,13,ASSMQAGKMGAQY
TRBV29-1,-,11,SVGGQLNTEAF
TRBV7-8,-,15,ASTLRSLAMNTGELF
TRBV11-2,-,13,ASSQWTSGHNEQF
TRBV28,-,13,ASTIQGLGIYGYT
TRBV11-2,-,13,ASSLSVEVRQTQY
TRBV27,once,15,ASSFTSLGTLLREQY
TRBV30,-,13,AWRVTGTGGRGQY
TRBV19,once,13,ASTRTGGGGETQY
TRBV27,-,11,ASRGHVNTEAF
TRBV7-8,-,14,ASSLQGVSSTDTQY
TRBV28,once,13,ASRQGRSGSYEQY
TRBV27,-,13,ASSKGLAGADTQY
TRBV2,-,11,ASRQGATNEQY
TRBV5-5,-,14,ASSLVGTGVNYGYT
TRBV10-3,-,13,AISEPSASTDTQY
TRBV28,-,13,ASSPRGTGIYEQY
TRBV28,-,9,ASTGNYEQY
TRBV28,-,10,ASLGGIYEQY
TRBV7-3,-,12,ASSLAGTSYEQY
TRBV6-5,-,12,ASSPKRSSYEQY
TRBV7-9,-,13,ASSLMGEGADTQY
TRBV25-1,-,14,ASSPYKQGRNTEAF
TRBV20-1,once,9,SATNSYEQY
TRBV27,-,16,ASSFSPRGLSRLNTIY
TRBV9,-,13,ASSVRLASYNEQF
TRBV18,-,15,ASSLGQRGTSTDTQY
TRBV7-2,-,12,ASSPQGNSYGYT
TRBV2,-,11,ASSGSSQETQY
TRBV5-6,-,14,ASSFLRGAGAYEQY
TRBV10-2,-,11,ASRTGSNNEQF
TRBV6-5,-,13,ASSQLGTAYYGYT
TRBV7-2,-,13,ASSLSGNPINEQY
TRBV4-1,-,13,ASSHSSTSGDEQF
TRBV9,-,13,ASSVRGGDTGELF
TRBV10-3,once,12,AISERSRTDTQY
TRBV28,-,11,ASSLVETDTQY
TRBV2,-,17,ASSSSGRGGQSSYNEQF
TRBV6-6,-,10,ASRRGGGEQF
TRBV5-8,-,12,ASSLEGQGYEQY
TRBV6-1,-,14,ASSGHRGRIPYEQY